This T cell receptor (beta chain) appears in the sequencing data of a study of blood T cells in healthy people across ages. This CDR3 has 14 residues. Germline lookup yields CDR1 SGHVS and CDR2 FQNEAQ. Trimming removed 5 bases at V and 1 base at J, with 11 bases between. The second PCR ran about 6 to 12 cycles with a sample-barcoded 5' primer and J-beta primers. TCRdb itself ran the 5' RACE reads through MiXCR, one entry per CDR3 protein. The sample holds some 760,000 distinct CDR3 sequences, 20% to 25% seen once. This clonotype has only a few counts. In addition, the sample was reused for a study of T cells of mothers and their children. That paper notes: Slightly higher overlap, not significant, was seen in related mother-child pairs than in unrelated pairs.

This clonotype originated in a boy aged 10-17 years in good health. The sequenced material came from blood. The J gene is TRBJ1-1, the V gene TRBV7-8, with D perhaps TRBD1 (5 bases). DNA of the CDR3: TGTGCCAGCAGCCGCGGGGGGACGAACACTGAAGCTTTCTTT. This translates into CASSRGGTNTEAFF.